This T cell receptor (beta chain) was obtained from a study of blood T cell repertoires in COVID-19 (dated by TCRdb to 2020 to 2021). Looking at the study overall: The collaborator samples originated in the United States, Italy and Spain and spanned the acute and convalescent phases of COVID-19. The material from the prospective study consisted of cDNA or gDNA derived from T cells, B-cell-depleted T cells, or PBMCs. Deeply sampled blood TCRbeta repertoires from subjects exposed to, actively infected with, or recovered from COVID-19 were included in the dataset. The repertoires were released in a freely available public database intended as a resource for research on the immune response to SARS-CoV-2. The samples were drawn from the first 160 participants of the ongoing ImmuneRACE study and from more than 1,000 subjects provided by 6 global collaborators. Nearly every sample came with metadata listing a de-identified subject ID, COVID-19 status, age in years and sex. Where available, HLA class I and class II types were taken from metadata supplied by the sample provider and were not determined by assay-based typing.

CDR1 KGHSH and CDR2 LQKENI were looked up in the germline V gene. The CDR3 numbers 15 residues from cysteine through phenylalanine. CDR3 DNA only is kept here, 45 bases in frame from base 1. Relative to germline, V is missing 4 bases and J is missing 0 bases, with 3 bases of the junction outside any gene match. Collaborating institutions collected whole blood in K2EDTA tubes following their own protocols. Collaborator samples were shipped for TCRbeta analysis as frozen whole blood, isolated PBMCs, or DNA extracted from either sample type. The immunoSEQ Assay, a bias-controlled multiplex PCR, was used to amplify TCRbeta CDR3 regions from genomic DNA. As for how the authors treated the data: The number of nucleated cells in each sample was estimated from the amplification of reference gene primers within the assay. Sequence reads were collapsed and filtered to measure the absolute abundance of every unique TCRbeta CDR3 rearrangement. For each sample, productive Simpson clonality was calculated as the square root of Simpson's diversity index over productive rearrangements. TCRdb carries this immuneACCESS record with in-frame sequences only. Its versions omit some clonotypes, under half of them owing to an unresolved V gene in the studies checked, with the rest unexplained. V and J calls plus clone size are reproduced from that table; the DNA served to infer D and trimming. The sample table lists about 220,000 clones, approximately 84% of them with a count of one. 2% to 2.5% of the sample is held by the ten biggest clonotypes.

Of note for this clone: The antigen it binds to is not known. No per-base quality is available; no much larger clone lies one base away.

Overall study outcomes, separate from this receptor: The quantity of clinical and demographic metadata differed by source and by participant and was supplied without curation.

The rearrangement joined TRBV18 to TRBJ1-3; TRBD1 aligns with 7 central bases. Sequenced sample: peripheral blood. This receptor was taken from a woman aged 55-69 years with acute or convalescent COVID-19. The CDR3: CASSRDRVSGNTIYF. Here is the DNA: TGTGCCAGCTCACGCGACAGGGTCTCTGGAAACACCATATATTTT.